A selection of T cell receptor beta chains follows, all from one sample in a study of T cell repertoires in cytomegalovirus infection. TCRdb analysed the reads with MiXCR anew, one entry per CDR3 protein. Of some 940,000 distinct CDR3 sequences detected, roughly 30% appear once; the ten largest clones hold 13%. Their antigens remain unidentified. Specimen: cultured CD8+ T cells from PBMCs, collected from culture after CMV antigen stimulation. Every receptor here comes from a human donor in good health (CMV status not recorded). Some clones in this sample may be carry-over from other donors' samples. CDR3s include the opening cysteine and the closing phenylalanine or tryptophan. The D gene is left open where the match is weak. Only part of the rows carry a size: once, few, many, or a class if the clone is expanded.

clone_size j_call cdr3_length d_call v_call cdr3_aa cdr3_nt
NA TRBJ1-5 15 NA TRBV12-3/TRBV12-4 CASSLRDGDRQPQHF TGTGCCAGCAGTTTACGCGACGGGGACCGGCAGCCCCAGCATTTT
NA TRBJ2-2 18 TRBD2 TRBV7-3 CASSPWTSGGIVTGELFF TGTGCCAGCAGCCCATGGACTAGCGGGGGGATTGTCACCGGGGAGCTGTTTTTT
NA TRBJ2-1 15 NA TRBV6-5 CASSYPEAGYNVQFF TGTGCCAGCAGTTACCCTGAGGCTGGTTACAATGTGCAGTTCTTC
NA TRBJ2-1 19 TRBD2 TRBV27 CASSFGLAGALSAYNEQFF TGTGCCAGCAGTTTCGGACTAGCGGGGGCCCTTTCTGCCTACAATGAGCAGTTCTTC
NA TRBJ2-5 13 NA TRBV29-1 CSVDQGRYETQYF TGCAGCGTTGACCAGGGGAGATACGAGACCCAGTACTTC
few TRBJ1-6 13 TRBD1 TRBV7-9 CASGDRGDSPLHF TGTGCCAGTGGGGACAGGGGGGATTCACCCCTCCACTTT
NA TRBJ1-6 17 NA TRBV27 CASSLSSGPFNNSPLHF TGTGCCAGCAGTTTGAGTTCGGGACCCTTCAATAATTCACCCCTCCACTTT
few TRBJ2-5 11 NA TRBV5-8 CASSVPGSLYF TGTGCCAGCAGCGTGCCGGGAAGTCTGTACTTC
many TRBJ1-5 12 NA TRBV7-9 CASSLWNQPQHF TGTGCCAGCAGCTTATGGAATCAGCCCCAGCATTTT
NA TRBJ1-5 15 TRBD1 TRBV9 CASSVGTGGNQPQHF TGTGCCAGCAGCGTAGGGACAGGGGGCAATCAGCCCCAGCATTTT
NA TRBJ2-7 16 TRBD2 TRBV7-2 CASSFLSGLVGDEQYF TGTGCCAGCAGTTTTTTGTCGGGACTAGTGGGTGACGAGCAGTACTTC
few TRBJ2-5 14 NA TRBV12-3/TRBV12-4 CASRPVGALETQYF TGTGCCAGCAGACCCGTCGGAGCCCTAGAGACCCAGTACTTC
NA TRBJ2-3 15 TRBD1 TRBV4-1 CASSQSDRVTDTQYF TGCGCCAGCAGCCAATCGGACAGGGTAACAGATACGCAGTATTTT
NA TRBJ2-5 15 NA TRBV11-2 CASSPFRGPKETQYF TGTGCCAGCAGCCCGTTTCGGGGGCCTAAAGAGACCCAGTACTTC
few TRBJ2-1 16 NA TRBV7-6 CASSVRALSSYNEQFF TGTGCCAGCAGCGTCCGAGCCTTAAGCTCCTACAATGAGCAGTTCTTC
NA TRBJ1-1 12 NA TRBV12-3/TRBV12-4 CASRQQGTEAFF TGTGCCAGCAGGCAGCAGGGTACTGAAGCTTTCTTT